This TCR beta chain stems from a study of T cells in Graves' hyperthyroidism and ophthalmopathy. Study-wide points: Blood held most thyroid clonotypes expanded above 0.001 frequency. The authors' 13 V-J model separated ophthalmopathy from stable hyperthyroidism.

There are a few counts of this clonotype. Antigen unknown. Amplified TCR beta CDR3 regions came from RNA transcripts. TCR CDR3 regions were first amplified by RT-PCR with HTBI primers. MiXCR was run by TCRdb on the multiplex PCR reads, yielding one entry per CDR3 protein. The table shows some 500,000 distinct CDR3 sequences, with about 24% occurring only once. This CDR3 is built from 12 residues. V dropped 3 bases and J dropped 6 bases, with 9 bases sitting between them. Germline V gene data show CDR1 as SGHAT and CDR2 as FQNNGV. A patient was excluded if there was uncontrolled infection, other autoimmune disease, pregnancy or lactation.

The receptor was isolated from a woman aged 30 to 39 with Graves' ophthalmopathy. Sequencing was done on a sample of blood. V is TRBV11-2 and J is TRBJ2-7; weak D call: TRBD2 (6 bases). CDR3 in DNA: TGTGCCAGCAGCTTCGGGGGACCCGAGCAGTACTTC. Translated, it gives CASSFGGPEQYF. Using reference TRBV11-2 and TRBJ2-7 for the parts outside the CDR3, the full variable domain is EAGVAQSPRYKIIEKRQSVAFWCNPISGHATLYWYQQILGQGPKLLIQFQNNGVVDDSQLPKDRFSAERLKGVDSTLKIQPAKLEDSAVYLCASSFGGPEQYFGPGTRLTVT.